The 18 T cell receptor beta chains in this list originate from one sample, sequenced in a study of blood T cell repertoires in COVID-19. The repertoire was sequenced with immunoSEQ multiplex PCR; TCRdb's copy has only in-frame clones and lacks some. The profile shows around 140,000 clones, 75% to 90% of them singletons. The sequenced sample consisted of peripheral blood. The receptors derive from a woman in her forties or fifties with acute or convalescent COVID-19.

The count of this clone is one. The rearrangement joins TRBV5-1 to TRBJ2-1; maybe TRBD2 (6 bases). CDR1 is SGHRS, CDR2 YFSETQ, per germline. The CDR3 runs to 15 residues. V was cut by 3 bases and J by 2 bases, with 12 bases left in between. CDR3 region: CASSWGDLPYNEQFF. DNA of the CDR3: TGCGCCAGCAGCTGGGGGGACTTGCCCTACAATGAGCAGTTCTTC.

The CDR3 reads CASSQDWAGGNYGYTF. The CDR3 DNA is TGTGCCAGCAGCCAAGATTGGGCAGGGGGCAACTATGGCTACACCTTC. The V call is TRBV3-1 (or the pseudogene TRBV3-2), the J call TRBJ1-2; TRBD1 matches 8 bases. The J segment lost 2 bases and the V segment lost 0 bases, leaving 5 bases of the junction unmatched. Germline assignment: CDR1 LGHDT and CDR2 YNNKEL (reference sequence). This CDR3 spans 16 amino acids.

This clone was detected once. The chain is built from TRBV5-1 and TRBJ2-7; 7 bases are a match to TRBD1. The CDR3 covers 14 residues. V shed 1 base and J 0 bases; nucleotides not matched to a gene: 1. The V gene's germline CDR1 is SGHRS and CDR2 YFSETQ. CDR3 DNA: TGCGCCAGCAGCTTGCCAGGGGGCTCCTACGAGCAGTACTTC. It codes for CASSLPGGSYEQYF.

The rearrangement uses TRBV7-8 and TRBJ2-7; TRBD2 agrees at 7 bases. CDR3 size: 15 residues. Trimming took 5 bases from V and 3 from J; bases not matched to a gene: 10. Germline V CDR1 and CDR2: SGHVS, FQNEAQ. The CDR3 sequence is CASSPRGGAYYEQYF. The CDR3 nucleotides read TGTGCCAGCAGCCCCCGGGGAGGGGCCTACTACGAGCAGTACTTC.

The chain couples TRBV6-5 to TRBJ1-5; D not certain. The germline V gene encodes CDR1 MNHEY and CDR2 SVGAGI. V lost 8 bases and J 2 bases, leaving 13 bases between the germline ends. The CDR3 covers 14 residues. The CDR3 loop is CASRPVLGNQPQHF. As DNA, the CDR3 is TGTGCCAGCCGACCGGTACTAGGCAATCAGCCCCAGCATTTT.

V is TRBV7-2 and J is TRBJ1-5; no firm D call. This CDR3 contains 15 residues. V was clipped by 3 bases and J by 3 bases, with 12 bases between them. Germline V lookup: CDR1 SGHTA, CDR2 FQGNSA. The CDR3 sequence is CASSLPAGNNQPQHF. For the CDR3, the DNA is TGTGCCAGCAGCTTGCCAGCGGGGAACAATCAGCCCCAGCATTTT.

The chain recombines TRBV12-3 or TRBV12-4 with TRBJ2-1; D may be TRBD2 (6 bases). V shed 10 bases and J shed 5 bases, with 15 bases lying between them. The length of the CDR3 is 13 residues. CDR3 DNA sequence: TGTGCCACAACATCGGGGGTGGACAATGAGCAGTTCTTC. It encodes CATTSGVDNEQFF.

This chain uses TRBV6-5 with TRBJ1-4; 7 bases are a match to TRBD1. This CDR3 comprises 15 residues. Per germline, CDR1 MNHEY and CDR2 SVGAGI. The V and J ends lost 7 bases and 0 bases, in that order; junction bases with no gene match: 5. CDR3 sequence: CASTGTVATNEKLFF. The DNA of the CDR3 is TGTGCCAGCACCGGGACAGTCGCAACTAATGAAAAACTGTTTTTT.

The V and J genes are TRBV5-6 and TRBJ2-5, with 9 positions matching TRBD2. The junction had 5 bases not matched to a gene; V was cut back by 3 bases and J by 11 bases. Per the germline V gene, CDR1 is SGHDT and CDR2 is YYEEEE. The CDR3 contains 12 residues. The CDR3 is CASSSGTSFQYF. The CDR3 DNA is TGTGCCAGCAGCTCCGGGACTAGCTTTCAGTACTTC. The full variable domain, its missing parts supplied by reference TRBV5-6 and TRBJ2-5, is DAGVTQSPTHLIKTRGQQVTLRCSPKSGHDTVSWYQQALGQGPQFIFQYYEEEERQRGNFPDRFSGHQFPNYSSELNVNALLLGDSALYLCASSSGTSFQYFGPGTRLLVL.

This clone was counted a few times. This chain connects TRBV6-1 to TRBJ1-3; D is undetermined. V was pared by 2 bases and J by 3 bases, with 14 bases between. The CDR3 has 16 residues. Germline-derived CDR1 and CDR2 are MNHNS and SASEGT. Here the CDR3 DNA reads TGTGCCAGCAGTGAATATCGCCCGGTGAATGGAAACACCATATATTTT. It encodes CASSEYRPVNGNTIYF.

The chain carries TRBV7-2 and TRBJ2-2; tentatively, D is TRBD1 (5 bases). The V end lost 1 base, the J end lost 8 bases, and 11 bases lay between the germline ends. Germline V gene lookup returns CDR1 SGHTA and CDR2 FQGNSA. The CDR3 sequence is 14 residues long. As DNA, the CDR3 is TGTGCCAGCAGCTTAGAAGTCGCAGGGGGGGAGCTGTTTTTT. Its translation: CASSLEVAGGELFF.

This chain joins TRBV2 and TRBJ1-1; no reliable D call. V lost 5 bases to trimming and J lost 3 bases, with 13 bases between them. The CDR3 sequence is 14 residues long. The germline V gene encodes CDR1 SNHLY and CDR2 FYNNEI. This chain's CDR3 is CASSTRREDTEAFF. The CDR3 DNA follows: TGTGCCAGCAGTACCAGGAGGGAGGACACTGAAGCTTTCTTT. Full variable domain (outside the CDR3, taken from reference TRBV2 and TRBJ1-1): EPEVTQTPSHQVTQMGQEVILRCVPISNHLYFYWYRQILGQKVEFLVSFYNNEISEKSEIFDDQFSVERPDGSNFTLKIRSTKLEDSAMYFCASSTRREDTEAFFGQGTRLTVV.

This rearrangement joins TRBV28 to TRBJ1-2; D might be TRBD1 (5 bases). V dropped 1 base and J dropped 5 bases, with 14 bases sitting between them. The germline V gene encodes CDR1 MDHEN and CDR2 SYDVKM. This CDR3 contains 15 residues. The DNA of the CDR3 is TGTGCCAGCAGTTTATTCGGGGGGTTAGGGTATGGCTACACCTTC. It yields the protein CASSLFGGLGYGYTF.

The chain has TRBV28 and TRBJ1-6; a weak D match, TRBD1 (5 bases). Per the germline V gene, CDR1 is MDHEN and CDR2 is SYDVKM. The CDR3 is 14 residues long. Between the trimmed V and J ends, which lost 7 bases and 5 bases, there was a span of 12 bases. The DNA for the CDR3 is TGTGCCAGCACCACAGGACCCGATAATTCACCCCTCCACTTT. This encodes CASTTGPDNSPLHF.

The genes are TRBV19 and TRBJ2-7, with a weak D call TRBD2 (6 bases). V shed 5 bases and J shed 2 bases, with 13 bases lying between them. The CDR3 sequence is 14 residues long. Germline lookup yields CDR1 LNHDA and CDR2 SQIVND (reference sequence). This CDR3 is CASSLPGTPYEQYF. CDR3 sequence (DNA): TGTGCCAGTAGTCTCCCAGGGACTCCCTACGAGCAGTACTTC.

V is TRBV7-6 and J is TRBJ2-1; D uncertain. Germline CDR1 and CDR2: SGHVS and FNYEAQ. The CDR3 has 12 residues. V lost 3 bases and J 7 bases, leaving 7 bases between the germline ends. CDR3 protein: CASSFYRNEQFF. CDR3 nucleotides: TGTGCCAGCAGCTTCTATCGGAATGAGCAGTTCTTC.

The chain uses TRBV4-1 and TRBJ2-5; 9 nucleotides line up with TRBD1. Germline lookup yields CDR1 MGHRA and CDR2 YSYEKL. J was trimmed by 5 bases and V by 0 bases; bases with no gene match: 13. The CDR3 consists of 18 residues. CDR3 region: CASSQEFRQGEVRETQYF. CDR3 bases: TGCGCCAGCAGCCAAGAATTCCGACAGGGGGAAGTTAGGGAGACCCAGTACTTC.

This clone was counted a single time. The chain carries TRBV28 and TRBJ1-2, with TRBD1 matching 8 bases. V gave up 6 bases and J gave up 3 bases; unmatched junction bases: 9. This CDR3 comprises 15 residues. In germline, CDR1 is MDHEN, CDR2 SYDVKM. The CDR3 here is CASSRTGSMDYGYTF. CDR3 nucleotides: TGTGCCAGCAGCCGGACAGGGAGTATGGACTATGGCTACACCTTC.